This T cell receptor beta chain is drawn from a study of blood T cell repertoires in COVID-19. Study summary: From T cells, B-cell-depleted T cells, or PBMCs came the material, which was cDNA or gDNA.

Patients in Seattle were enrolled during active infection, then followed longitudinally. Source study methods: From reference gene primer amplification, estimates of nucleated cell counts were derived. Only in-frame clones appear in the TCRdb table, and some are missing; sequencing was by immunoSEQ multiplex PCR. V and J calls and clone size are given by that table; D and trimming were obtained from the DNA. This repertoire shows about 230,000 clones, around 80% found once; its top ten account for about 1.3%. Germline V gene lookup returns CDR1 MNHEY and CDR2 SVGAGI. The CDR3 is made up of 16 amino acids. The germline V and J ends were trimmed by 0 bases and 6 bases, with 16 bases remaining between them.

V usage is TRBV6-5 and J usage is TRBJ2-3; D possibly corresponds to TRBD1 (6 bases). Sequencing used peripheral blood. The source is a woman in her twenties or thirties with COVID-19, enrolled during active disease. The CDR3 loop is CASSYSKGVRGDTQYF. CDR3 bases: TGTGCCAGCAGTTACTCGAAAGGTGTTAGGGGGGATACGCAGTATTTT.